One T cell receptor beta chain is described in this entry. Its recognized antigen is unknown. Base qualities are not recorded, but no much larger clone differs from it by a single base. CDR3 length: 13 amino acids, cysteine to phenylalanine. Only CDR3 DNA remains: 39 bases, in frame from the first base. The germline V gene supplies CDR1 MNHEY and CDR2 SVGAGI. The germline ends are 13 bases apart after V is trimmed by 6 bases and J by 5 bases. The data were obtained in a study of shared clonotypes between healthy human individuals (TCRdb year 2020). About the study as a whole: The cohort comprised a couple of women and a few men aged 18 to 49 years. Blood TCR repertoires of five healthy adults were deeply sequenced to estimate repertoire size and the extent of clonotype sharing between individuals. Between about 0.94 and 8.9 billion PBMCs per donor were obtained by leukapheresis. To increase sequencing depth and limit assay-specific biases, TCR repertoire library preparation and sequencing were carried out by different laboratories using diverse techniques. For each donor, CD4 naive and CD4 memory were each run on three plates, CD8 naive on two plates, and CD8 memory on one plate. The research as a whole found: Compared with non-shared clonotypes, the clonotypes found in all four sorted-subset donors had higher generation probabilities. Pairwise subsampling led to the expectation that sequencing depth would affect the degree of clonotype sharing among donors. Because the study included only a small number of donors, the genetic and exposure-history diversity represented was limited. Sampling was restricted to blood, and TCR repertoires in tissues likely differ from the TCR repertoires found in blood. Naive subsets generally had larger estimated clonotype richness than memory subsets. Incomplete sequencing was indicated by rarefaction of sorted-subset datasets, despite the large sequencing depth. About 4.5% of naive CD4, approximately 3.7% of naive CD8, roughly 2.5% of memory CD4, and roughly 0.4% of memory CD8 clonotypes were shared across several donors.

The donors were healthy, HIV-negative adults with no recently reported acute infections or vaccinations. Every donor was a Caucasian adult residing in Nashville, Tennessee, USA. CD4+ T cells were enriched by magnetic negative selection, after which naive cells were positively selected on CD45RA and the negative fraction was taken as the memory subset. After blood collection by leukapheresis, PBMCs were isolated using Ficoll-Histopaque density gradient centrifugation and then cryopreserved in the vapor phase of liquid nitrogen. Purity and quantity of every magnetically sorted T cell population were checked by analytical flow cytometry. From each sorted fraction, genomic DNA was isolated and quantified by UV absorbance on a Nanodrop 2000c. Using the deep immunoSEQ assay, multiplex PCR amplified TCR CDR3 regions from genomic DNA. For each cell subset, the extracted genomic DNA was distributed evenly across all wells of several immunoSEQ 96-well plates, and each plate served as one replicate. For sorted subsets, each replicate PCR was loaded with 200 ng genomic DNA, equivalent to 30,000 or so T cell genomes. Purified libraries were measured with a Qubit 3.0 fluorometer, size-checked on a Bioanalyzer 2100, and measured again with the KAPA Library Quantification kit. Every immunoSEQ 96-well plate was sequenced on a dedicated single-read 150-cycle Illumina NextSeq 550 flow cell. Turning to the authors' computational methods: Because the immunoSEQ output held only junctional sequences and lacked quality scores, the filtering could not match the filtering applied to full-length reads. Sequences were annotated with PyIR, a Python wrapper for IgBLAST v1.9, and V/J genes and CDR3 were assigned using IMGT germline references. Reads were filtered out if the reads had weak V/J assignments (E-value above 1e-6), no CDR3, stop codons, out-of-frame junctions, or ambiguous translated residues. A V3J clonotype was defined by an identical inferred V gene, J gene, and CDR3 amino acid sequence. Percentage overlap between repertoires was calculated by dividing the number of shared unique clonotypes by the size of the smaller repertoire. Richness of each repertoire was evaluated using RTK rarefaction, the Chao1 estimator, and Recon v2.1 estimates of unobserved clonotypes. For all TCRbeta clonotypes obtained by the gDNA method from a few donors, generation probabilities were computed with OLGA. TCRdb re-hosts the immuneACCESS table, in-frame sequences only. Its copies lack some clones; in the studies checked, an unresolved V gene accounts for under half of them, and the cause for the rest is not known. The V and J calls and clone size were taken over from that table, and D and trimming were inferred from the DNA. Here the sample has over a million clones; approximately 80% occur a single time. More than 0.5% of the sample goes to the ten largest clones.

Sequencing used memory CD4+ T cells from PBMCs. Reading the label with the study, this specimen's cell subset or site is: CD45RA-negative fraction. This receptor was obtained from a man aged 18 to 35 in good health. Some clones in this sample may be carry-over from other donors' samples. The chain was built from TRBV6-5 and TRBJ1-2, and perhaps TRBD1 as D gene, on 5 matching bases. CDR3 loop: CASSLGRLYGYTF. DNA sequence: TGTGCCAGCAGCTTGGGACGGCTATATGGCTACACCTTC.